This T cell receptor beta chain comes out of a study of T-cell memory formation after mild COVID-19. In the study overall: TCR clusters were mostly confined to one donor each. Overall study results and limits: Whether day 37 second-wave clones are SARS-CoV-2-specific was not confirmed.

A 5'RACE reaction primed in the constant segment made cDNA libraries of TCR alpha and TCR beta, and these carried sample barcodes and UMIs. MiXCR was run by TCRdb on the 5' RACE reads, yielding one entry per CDR3 protein. Among around 200,000 distinct CDR3 sequences listed, around 8.8% were seen once. V lost 6 bases to trimming and J lost 13 bases; unmatched junction nucleotides: 10. This CDR3 contains 15 residues. Germline V CDR1 and CDR2: SGHAT, FQNNGV. This clonotype came up a few times. Its antigen is unidentified. The TCR originated in a man younger than 35 who had mild COVID-19 (a few samples of this study predate the infection). Cell type and time point are not known. The sequencing input was PBMCs or a T cell subset sorted from them (not recorded which). The gene calls are TRBV11-2 and TRBJ2-1, with TRBD2 matching 15 bases. The CDR3 region has the DNA TGTGCCAGCAGTTTGGGACTAGCGGGGGGACTTCCTCAGTTCTTC. Protein product: CASSLGLAGGLPQFF.